This T cell receptor beta chain came from a study of OX40 agonist ivuxolimab in advanced cancers. Study-level background: The study enrolled dose-escalation patients with hepatocellular carcinoma, melanoma, renal cell or head and neck cancer. Study-wide points: The CD4+ and CD8+ T cells in the blood had expanded clonally by week 6 at 0.1 to 3.0 mg/kg.

Germline CDR1 ENHRY, CDR2 SYGVKD. V was clipped by 6 bases and J by 0 bases; unmatched bases: 15. The CDR3 is 19 residues long. With respect to this clone: Its antigen is still unknown.

Libraries were prepared by immunoSEQ multiplex PCR; TCRdb keeps only in-frame clonotypes and omits some of them. The sample has fewer than 65,000 clones; 60% to 85% are singletons. The chain joins TRBV10-3 to TRBJ2-3, with 10 bases matching TRBD2. The clonotype originates from an adult with an advanced solid tumor such as melanoma, head and neck, liver or kidney cancer. Here the sequenced sample was CD4+ or CD8+ T cells sorted from blood, taken in a trial of the OX40 agonist ivuxolimab. The CDR3 DNA follows: TGTGCCATCAGCCCCATAATTACTAGCGGGGTTTCTAGCACAGATACGCAGTATTTT. It encodes CAISPIITSGVSSTDTQYF.